This TCR beta chain emerged from a study of cytomegalovirus exposure and HLA in healthy donors. Researchers ran the PCR with 60 Vbeta and 13 Jbeta primers. Some clones are missing from TCRdb's copy, which holds only in-frame ones; the method was immunoSEQ multiplex PCR. The sample contains around 190,000 clones, 70% to 85% of which appear only once. Sequencing used PBMCs. The source is a woman aged 40 to 50 in good health and CMV-seronegative.

The CDR3 DNA reads TGTGCCAGCAGTTACGGCTCAAGGGGATCGGCCGGGGAGCTGTTTTTT. It codes for CASSYGSRGSAGELFF. The genes are TRBV6-5 and TRBJ2-2, with TRBD1 as a possible D gene (5 bases). Looked up from germline, CDR1 is MNHEY and CDR2 is SVGAGI. Deletions cut 2 bases from V and 6 bases from J, with 16 bases between. The CDR3 has 16 residues.